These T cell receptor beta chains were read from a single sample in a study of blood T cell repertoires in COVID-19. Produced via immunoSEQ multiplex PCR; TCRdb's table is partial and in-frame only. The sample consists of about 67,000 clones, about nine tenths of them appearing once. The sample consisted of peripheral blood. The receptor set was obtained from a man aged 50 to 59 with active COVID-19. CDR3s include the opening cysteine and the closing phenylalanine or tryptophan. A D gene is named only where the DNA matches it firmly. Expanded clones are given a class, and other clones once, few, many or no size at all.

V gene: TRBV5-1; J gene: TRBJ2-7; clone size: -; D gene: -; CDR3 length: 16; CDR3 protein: CASSLPGGQGKDEQYF; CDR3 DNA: TGCGCCAGCAGCTTGCCCGGCGGCCAGGGAAAGGACGAGCAGTACTTC
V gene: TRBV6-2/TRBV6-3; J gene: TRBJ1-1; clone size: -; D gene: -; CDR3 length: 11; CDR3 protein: CASSHGGEAFF; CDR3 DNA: TGTGCCAGCAGTCACGGCGGGGAAGCTTTCTTT
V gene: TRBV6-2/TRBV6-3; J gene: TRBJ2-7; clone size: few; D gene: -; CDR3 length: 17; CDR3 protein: CASSYSGRDLTPYEQYF; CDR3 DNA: TGTGCCAGCAGTTACTCGGGCCGGGACTTGACTCCCTACGAGCAGTACTTC
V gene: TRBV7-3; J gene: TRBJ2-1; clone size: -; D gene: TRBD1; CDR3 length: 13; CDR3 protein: CASSRQGGDEQFF; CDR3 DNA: TGTGCCAGCAGCAGACAGGGTGGCGATGAGCAGTTCTTC
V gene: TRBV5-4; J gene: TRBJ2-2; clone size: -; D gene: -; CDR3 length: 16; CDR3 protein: CASSTPDSTNTGELFF; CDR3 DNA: TGTGCCAGCAGCACCCCGGACTCGACGAACACCGGGGAGCTGTTTTTT
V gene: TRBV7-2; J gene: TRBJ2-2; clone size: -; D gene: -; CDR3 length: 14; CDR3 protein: CASSLTGRTGELFF; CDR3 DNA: TGTGCCAGCAGCTTAACAGGGCGTACCGGGGAGCTGTTTTTT
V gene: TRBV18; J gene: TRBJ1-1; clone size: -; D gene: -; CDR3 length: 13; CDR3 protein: CASSPTQNTEAFF; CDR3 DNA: TGTGCCAGCTCCCCGACACAGAACACTGAAGCTTTCTTT
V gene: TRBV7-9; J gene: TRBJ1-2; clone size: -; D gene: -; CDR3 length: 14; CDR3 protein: CASTATGSNYGYTF; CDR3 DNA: TGTGCCAGCACCGCTACAGGATCTAACTATGGCTACACCTTC
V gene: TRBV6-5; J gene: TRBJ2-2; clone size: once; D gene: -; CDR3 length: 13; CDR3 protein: CASSYKGTGELFF; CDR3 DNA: TGTGCCAGCAGTTACAAGGGGACCGGGGAGCTGTTTTTT
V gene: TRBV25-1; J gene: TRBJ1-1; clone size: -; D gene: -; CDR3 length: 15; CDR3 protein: CATKKNTGENTEAFF; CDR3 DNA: TGTGCCACTAAAAAGAATACCGGGGAGAACACTGAAGCTTTCTTT
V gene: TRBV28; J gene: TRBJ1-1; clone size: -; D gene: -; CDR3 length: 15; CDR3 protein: CASSRRGRADTEAFF; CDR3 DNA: TGTGCCAGCAGTCGCCGCGGCAGGGCGGACACTGAAGCTTTCTTT
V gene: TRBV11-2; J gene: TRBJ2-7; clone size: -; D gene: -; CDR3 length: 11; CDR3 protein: CASSPRYEQYF; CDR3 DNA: TGTGCCAGCAGCCCCCGGTACGAGCAGTACTTC
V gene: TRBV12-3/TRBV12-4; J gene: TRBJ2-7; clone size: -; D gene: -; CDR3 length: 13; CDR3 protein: CASSETRGTEQYF; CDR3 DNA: TGTGCCAGCAGTGAAACCAGGGGTACCGAGCAGTACTTC
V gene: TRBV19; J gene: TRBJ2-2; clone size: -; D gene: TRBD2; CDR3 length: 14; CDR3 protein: CASSISSGAGELFF; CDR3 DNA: TGTGCCAGTAGTATTAGTAGCGGGGCCGGGGAGCTGTTTTTT
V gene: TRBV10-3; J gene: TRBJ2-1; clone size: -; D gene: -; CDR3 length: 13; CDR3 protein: CATTGEAYNEQFF; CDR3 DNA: TGTGCCACCACGGGGGAAGCTTACAATGAGCAGTTCTTC
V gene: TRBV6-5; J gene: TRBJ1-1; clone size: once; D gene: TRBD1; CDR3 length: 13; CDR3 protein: CASRVGTGGLAFF; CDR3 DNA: TGTGCCAGCAGAGTAGGGACAGGGGGGTTAGCTTTCTTT
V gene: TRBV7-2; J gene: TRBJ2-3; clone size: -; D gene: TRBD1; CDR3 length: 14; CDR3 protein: CASRPQGGTDTQYF; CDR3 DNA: TGTGCCAGCAGGCCGCAGGGGGGCACAGATACGCAGTATTTT
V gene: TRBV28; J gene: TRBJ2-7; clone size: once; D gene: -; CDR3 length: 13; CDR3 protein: CASSPDSSYEQYF; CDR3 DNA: TGTGCCAGCAGCCCGGACAGTTCCTACGAGCAGTACTTC
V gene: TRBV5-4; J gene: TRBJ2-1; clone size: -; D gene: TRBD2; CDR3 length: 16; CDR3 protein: CASSPPPTSGSNEQFF; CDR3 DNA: TGTGCCAGCAGCCCACCCCCGACTAGCGGGAGTAATGAGCAGTTCTTC
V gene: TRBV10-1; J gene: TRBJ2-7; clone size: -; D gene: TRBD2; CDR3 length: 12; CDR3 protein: CASGTSGYEQYF; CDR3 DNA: TGCGCCAGCGGGACTAGCGGCTACGAGCAGTACTTC
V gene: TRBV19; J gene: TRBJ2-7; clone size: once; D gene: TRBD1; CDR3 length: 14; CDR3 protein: CASSDRGDSYEQYF; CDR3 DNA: TGTGCCAGTAGCGACAGGGGAGACTCCTACGAGCAGTACTTC
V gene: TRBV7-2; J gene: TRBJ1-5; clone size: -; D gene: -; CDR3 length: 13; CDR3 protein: CASSLGVNQPQHF; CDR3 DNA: TGTGCCAGCAGCTTGGGAGTAAATCAGCCCCAGCATTTT
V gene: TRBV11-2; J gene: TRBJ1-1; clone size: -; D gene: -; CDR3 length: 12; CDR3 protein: CASSLAGPEAFF; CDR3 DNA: TGTGCCAGCAGCTTAGCGGGTCCTGAAGCTTTCTTT
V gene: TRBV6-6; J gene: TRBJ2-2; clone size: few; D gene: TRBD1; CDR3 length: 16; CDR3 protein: CASSYGQGPNTGELFF; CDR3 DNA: TGTGCCAGCAGTTACGGACAGGGTCCGAACACCGGGGAGCTGTTTTTT
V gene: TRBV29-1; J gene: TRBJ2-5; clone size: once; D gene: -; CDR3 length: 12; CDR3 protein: CSVDRGQETQYF; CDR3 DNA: TGCAGCGTTGACAGGGGACAAGAGACCCAGTACTTC
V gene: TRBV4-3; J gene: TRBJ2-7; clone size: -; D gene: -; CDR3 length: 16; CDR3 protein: CASSQFMSRGSYEQYF; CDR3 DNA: TGCGCCAGCAGCCAATTCATGAGCAGGGGCTCCTACGAGCAGTACTTC
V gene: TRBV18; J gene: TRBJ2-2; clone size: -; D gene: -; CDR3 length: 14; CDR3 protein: CASQTYSSTGELFF; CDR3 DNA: TGTGCCAGCCAGACATACAGCAGTACCGGGGAGCTGTTTTTT
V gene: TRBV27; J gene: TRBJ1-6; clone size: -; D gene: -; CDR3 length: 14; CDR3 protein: CASSFVQGNSPLHF; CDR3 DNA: TGTGCCAGCAGTTTTGTACAGGGAAATTCACCCCTCCACTTT
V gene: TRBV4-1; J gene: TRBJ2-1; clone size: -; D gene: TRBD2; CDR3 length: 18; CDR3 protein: CASSLRMGGRVGRNEQFF; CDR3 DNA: TGCGCCAGCAGCCTCAGAATGGGCGGGAGGGTAGGGCGTAATGAGCAGTTCTTC